This TCR beta chain was obtained from a study of cytomegalovirus exposure and HLA in healthy donors. Germline CDR1 and CDR2: SGHNT and YYREEE (reference sequence). Between the trimmed V and J ends, which lost 0 bases and 2 bases, there was a span of 12 bases. The CDR3 runs 15 residues. General study points: In an earlier analysis, about 87% or about 30%: the productive usage of most TCR beta V segments. A later analysis reportedly identified an Asian-associated ancestry cluster as carrying fewer N-insertions than the roughly 720-donor mean.

With 60 Vbeta and 13 Jbeta primers, the PCR was carried out. TCRdb's copy holds only in-frame clones and misses some; the assay was immunoSEQ multiplex PCR. The sample yields around 150,000 clones, 55% to 70% seen once. This clone was counted a few times. Its antigen is still unknown. The sequenced material came from PBMCs. This receptor was identified in a woman aged 25 to 39 in good health and CMV-seropositive. The V gene is TRBV5-4, the J gene TRBJ2-7, with D perhaps matching TRBD2 (6 bases). The CDR3 sequence is CASSLDSAGPYEQYF. In nucleotides, the CDR3 is TGTGCCAGCAGCTTGGACTCGGCGGGGCCCTACGAGCAGTACTTC. Variable domain in full (rest from reference TRBV5-4 and TRBJ2-7): ETGVTQSPTHLIKTRGQQVTLRCSSQSGHNTVSWYQQALGQGPQFIFQYYREEENGRGNFPPRFSGLQFPNYSSELNVNALELDDSALYLCASSLDSAGPYEQYFGPGTRLTVT.